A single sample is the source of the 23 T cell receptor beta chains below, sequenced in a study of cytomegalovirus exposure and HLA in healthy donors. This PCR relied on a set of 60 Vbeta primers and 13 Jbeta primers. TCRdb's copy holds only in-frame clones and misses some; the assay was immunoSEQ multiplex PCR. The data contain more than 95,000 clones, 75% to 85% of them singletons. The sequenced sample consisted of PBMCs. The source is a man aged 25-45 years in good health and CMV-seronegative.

The CDR3 DNA follows: TGTGCCAGCAGTTCCGTCAGGGAGGGCAATGAGCAGTTCTTC. Protein product: CASSSVREGNEQFF. The chain has TRBV6-5 and TRBJ2-1; 7 bases align to TRBD2. The V and J ends lost 4 bases and 6 bases, in that order; junction bases with no gene match: 6. Germline CDR1 is MNHEY and CDR2 is SVGAGI. The CDR3 runs to 14 residues.

The CDR3 nucleotides are TGTGCCAGCAGCTTGATATCCGGGACAGGGGCCTATGGCTACACCTTC. Amino acids: CASSLISGTGAYGYTF. The rearrangement joins TRBV7-9 to TRBJ1-2, with 10 bases identical to TRBD1. Germline V gene data show CDR1 as SEHNR and CDR2 as FQNEAQ (reference sequence). The CDR3 totals 16 residues. V trimming: 3 bases; J trimming: 4 bases; junction bases outside the gene matches: 8.

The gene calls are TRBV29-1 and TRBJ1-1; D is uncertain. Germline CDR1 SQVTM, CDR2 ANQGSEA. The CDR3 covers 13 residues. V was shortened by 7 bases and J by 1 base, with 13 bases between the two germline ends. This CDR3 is CSASEGGNTEAFF. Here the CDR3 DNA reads TGCAGCGCTTCGGAGGGCGGGAACACTGAAGCTTTCTTT.

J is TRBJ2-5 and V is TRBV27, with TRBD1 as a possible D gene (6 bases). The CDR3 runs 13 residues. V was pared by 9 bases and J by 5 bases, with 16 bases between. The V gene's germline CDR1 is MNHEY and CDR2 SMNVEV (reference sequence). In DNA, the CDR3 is TGTGCCAGTCTCGACAGGAGGCAGGAGACCCAGTACTTC. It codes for CASLDRRQETQYF.

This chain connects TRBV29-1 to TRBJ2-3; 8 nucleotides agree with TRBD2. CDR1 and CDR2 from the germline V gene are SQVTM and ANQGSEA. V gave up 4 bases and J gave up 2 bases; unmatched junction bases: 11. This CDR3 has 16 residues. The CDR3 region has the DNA TGCAGCGTTGGTCGCCCGGGAGGGGAGTCCACAGATACGCAGTATTTT. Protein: CSVGRPGGESTDTQYF.

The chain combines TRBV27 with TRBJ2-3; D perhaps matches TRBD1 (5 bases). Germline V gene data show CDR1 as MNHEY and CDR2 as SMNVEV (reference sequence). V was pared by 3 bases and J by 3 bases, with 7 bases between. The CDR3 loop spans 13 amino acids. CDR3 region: CASSFQGTDTQYF. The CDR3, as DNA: TGTGCCAGCAGTTTCCAGGGTACAGATACGCAGTATTTT.

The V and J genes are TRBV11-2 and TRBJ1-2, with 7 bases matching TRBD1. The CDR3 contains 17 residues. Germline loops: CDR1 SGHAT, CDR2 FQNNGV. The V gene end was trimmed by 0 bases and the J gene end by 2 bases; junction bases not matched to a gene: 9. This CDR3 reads CASSLERDSSSNYGYTF. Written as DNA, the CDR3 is TGTGCCAGCAGCTTAGAGAGGGACAGCTCTAGCAACTATGGCTACACCTTC.

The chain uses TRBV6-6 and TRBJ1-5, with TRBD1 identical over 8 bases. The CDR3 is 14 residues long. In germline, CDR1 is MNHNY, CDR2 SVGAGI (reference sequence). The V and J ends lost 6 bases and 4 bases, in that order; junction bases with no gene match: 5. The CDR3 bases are TGTGCCAGCAGGATCGGACAGGGAAATCAGCCCCAGCATTTT. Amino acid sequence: CASRIGQGNQPQHF.

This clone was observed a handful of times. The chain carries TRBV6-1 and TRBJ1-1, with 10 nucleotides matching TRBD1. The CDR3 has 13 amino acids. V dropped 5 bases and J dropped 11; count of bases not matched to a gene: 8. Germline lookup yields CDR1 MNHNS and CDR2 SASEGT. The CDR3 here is CASSLAGTGDAFF. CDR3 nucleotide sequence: TGTGCCAGCAGTTTAGCCGGGACAGGGGACGCTTTCTTT.

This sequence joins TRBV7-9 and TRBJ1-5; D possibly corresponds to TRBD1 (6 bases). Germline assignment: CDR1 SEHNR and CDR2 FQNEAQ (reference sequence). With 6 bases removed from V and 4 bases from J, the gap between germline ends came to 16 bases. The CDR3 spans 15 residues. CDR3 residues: CASSPQGSVNQPQHF. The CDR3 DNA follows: TGTGCCAGCAGTCCACAGGGCAGTGTGAATCAGCCCCAGCATTTT.

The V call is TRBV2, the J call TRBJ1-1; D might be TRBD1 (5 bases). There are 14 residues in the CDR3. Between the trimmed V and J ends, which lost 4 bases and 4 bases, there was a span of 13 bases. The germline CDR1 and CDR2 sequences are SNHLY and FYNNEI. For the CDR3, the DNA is TGTGCCAGCAGTGGGTGGGGGAGGGGCACTGAAGCTTTCTTT. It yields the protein CASSGWGRGTEAFF. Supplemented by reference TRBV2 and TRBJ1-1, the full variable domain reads EPEVTQTPSHQVTQMGQEVILRCVPISNHLYFYWYRQILGQKVEFLVSFYNNEISEKSEIFDDQFSVERPDGSNFTLKIRSTKLEDSAMYFCASSGWGRGTEAFFGQGTRLTVV.

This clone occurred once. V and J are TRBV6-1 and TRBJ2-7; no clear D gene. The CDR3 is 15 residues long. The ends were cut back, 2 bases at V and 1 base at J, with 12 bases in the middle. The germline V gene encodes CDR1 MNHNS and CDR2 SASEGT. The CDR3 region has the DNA TGTGCCAGCAGTGAATTTGCGAGGTTATCCTACGAGCAGTACTTC. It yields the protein CASSEFARLSYEQYF.

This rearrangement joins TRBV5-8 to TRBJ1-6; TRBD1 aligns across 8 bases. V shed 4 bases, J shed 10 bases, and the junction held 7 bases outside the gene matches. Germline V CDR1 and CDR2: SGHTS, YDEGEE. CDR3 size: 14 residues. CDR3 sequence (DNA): TGTGCCAGCAGCCACGGACAGGGAAGCTCACCCCTCCACTTT. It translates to CASSHGQGSSPLHF.

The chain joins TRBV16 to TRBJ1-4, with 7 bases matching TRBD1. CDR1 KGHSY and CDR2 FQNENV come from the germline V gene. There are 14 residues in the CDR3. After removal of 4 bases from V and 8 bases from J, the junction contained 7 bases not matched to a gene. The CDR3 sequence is CASSPYRGGEKLFF. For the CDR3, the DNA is TGTGCCAGCAGCCCCTACAGGGGTGGGGAAAAACTGTTTTTT.

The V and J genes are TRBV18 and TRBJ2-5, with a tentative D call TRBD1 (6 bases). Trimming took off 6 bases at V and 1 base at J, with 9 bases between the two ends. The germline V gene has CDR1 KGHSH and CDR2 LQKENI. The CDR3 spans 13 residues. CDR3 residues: CASSRDIQETQYF. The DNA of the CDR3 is TGTGCCAGCTCCCGGGACATCCAAGAGACCCAGTACTTC.

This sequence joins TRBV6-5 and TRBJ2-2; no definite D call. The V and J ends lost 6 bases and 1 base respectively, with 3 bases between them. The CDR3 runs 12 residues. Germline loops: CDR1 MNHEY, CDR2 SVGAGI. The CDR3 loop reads CASSRNTGELFF. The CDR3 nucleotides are TGTGCCAGCAGCCGGAACACCGGGGAGCTGTTTTTT.

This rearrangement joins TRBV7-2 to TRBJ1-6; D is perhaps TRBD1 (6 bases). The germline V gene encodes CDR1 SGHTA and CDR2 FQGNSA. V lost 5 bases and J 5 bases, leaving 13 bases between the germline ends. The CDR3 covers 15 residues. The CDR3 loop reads CASSGQGRDNSPLHF. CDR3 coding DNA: TGTGCCAGCAGCGGTCAGGGGAGAGATAATTCACCCCTCCACTTT.

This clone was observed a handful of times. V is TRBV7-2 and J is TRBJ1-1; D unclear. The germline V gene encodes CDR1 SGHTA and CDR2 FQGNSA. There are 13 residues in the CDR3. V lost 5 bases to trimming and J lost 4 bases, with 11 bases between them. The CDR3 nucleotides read TGTGCCAGCAGCCCCGCCCGGGGCACTGAAGCTTTCTTT. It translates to CASSPARGTEAFF.

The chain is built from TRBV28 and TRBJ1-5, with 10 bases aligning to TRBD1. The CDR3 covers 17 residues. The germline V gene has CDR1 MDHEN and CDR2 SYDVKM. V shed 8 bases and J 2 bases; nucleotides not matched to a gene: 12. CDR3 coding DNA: TGTGCCAGCTTTAATGACAGGGGGCTAATTGGCAATCAGCCCCAGCATTTT. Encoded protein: CASFNDRGLIGNQPQHF.

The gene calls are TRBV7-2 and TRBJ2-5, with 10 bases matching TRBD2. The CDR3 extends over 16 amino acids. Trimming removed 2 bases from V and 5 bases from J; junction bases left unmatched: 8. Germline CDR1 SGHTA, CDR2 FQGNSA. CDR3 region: CASSLPSGGAGETQYF. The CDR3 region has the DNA TGTGCCAGCAGCTTACCGAGCGGGGGGGCCGGGGAGACCCAGTACTTC.

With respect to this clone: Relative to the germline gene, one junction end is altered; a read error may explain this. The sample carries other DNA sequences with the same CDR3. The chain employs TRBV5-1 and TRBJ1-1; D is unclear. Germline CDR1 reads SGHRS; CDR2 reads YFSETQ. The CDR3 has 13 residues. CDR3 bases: TGTGCCAGCAGCTTGGCAGGGAACACTGAAGCTTTCTTT. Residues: CASSLAGNTEAFF.

CDR3 loop: CASSPTGDYGYTF. The CDR3 DNA reads TGTGCCAGCAGCCCTACAGGGGACTATGGCTACACCTTC. This sequence joins TRBV6-5 and TRBJ1-2; the match to TRBD1 covers 7 bases. CDR3 length: 13 residues. Trimming took 6 bases from V and 3 from J; bases not matched to a gene: 4. CDR1 is MNHEY, CDR2 SVGAGI, per germline.

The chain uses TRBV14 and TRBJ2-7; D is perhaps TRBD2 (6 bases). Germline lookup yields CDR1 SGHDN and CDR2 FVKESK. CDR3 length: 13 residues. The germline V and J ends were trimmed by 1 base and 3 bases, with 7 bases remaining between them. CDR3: CASSQATSYEQYF. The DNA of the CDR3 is TGTGCCAGCAGCCAAGCGACTAGCTACGAGCAGTACTTC.